Listed here are 5 T cell receptor beta chains from one sample, sequenced in a study of blood T cells in healthy people across ages. A second PCR of roughly 6 to 12 cycles used a sample-barcoded 5' primer and a J-beta primer mix. TCRdb passed the 5' RACE reads through MiXCR, listing each CDR3 protein once. The sample holds 1.5 million to 2 million distinct CDR3 sequences, 30% to 35% seen once. Material: blood. These receptors were collected from a woman in her twenties or thirties in good health.

The chain links TRBV29-1 to TRBJ2-5, with 8 bases aligning to TRBD1. Germline V gene sequence: CDR1 SQVTM, CDR2 ANQGSEA. V lost 6 bases, J lost 11 bases, and 5 bases stayed unmatched. The CDR3 is 10 amino acids. CDR3 residues: CSVTGGEQYF. In DNA form, the CDR3 reads TGCAGCGTCACAGGGGGAGAGCAGTACTTC.

This rearrangement joins TRBV6-2 or TRBV6-3 to TRBJ2-1, with a possible D match to TRBD2 (6 bases). Germline CDR1 and CDR2: MNHEY and SVGEGT. The CDR3 loop spans 18 amino acids. Trimming cost V 4 bases and J 0 bases, with 19 bases left between them. CDR3 coding DNA: TGTGCCAGCAGTTTACTGCCTAGCGCAGGGTCCTCCTACAATGAGCAGTTCTTC. Amino acids: CASSLLPSAGSSYNEQFF.

This clonotype came up a few times. The CDR3 region is CSARLPPRDTQYF. The CDR3 region has the DNA TGCAGTGCTAGGCTACCCCCAAGGGACACGCAGTATTTT. V gene TRBV20-1 combines with J gene TRBJ2-3; D is possibly TRBD1 or TRBD2 (5 bases each). Trimming took 3 bases from V and 9 from J, leaving 16 bases between them. The CDR3 has 13 residues. Looked up from germline, CDR1 is DFQATT and CDR2 is SNEGSKA (reference sequence).

This clonotype was recorded many times. This chain links TRBV20-1 with TRBJ2-7, with D unclear. The CDR3 runs to 14 residues. V was trimmed by 2 bases and J by 1 base, leaving 12 bases between them. Germline CDR1 is DFQATT and CDR2 is SNEGSKA (reference sequence). CDR3 amino acids: CSARPLGQSYEQYF. The CDR3 nucleotides read TGCAGTGCTAGACCTCTAGGGCAGTCCTACGAGCAGTACTTC.

This clonotype has only a few counts. The chain uses TRBV5-1 and TRBJ2-3; TRBD2 agrees at 7 bases. The CDR3 covers 14 residues. V trimming: 0 bases; J trimming: 6 bases; junction bases outside the gene matches: 4. Per the germline V gene, CDR1 is SGHRS and CDR2 is YFSETQ. The CDR3 spells CASSLETSLDTQYF. The CDR3 DNA reads as TGCGCCAGCAGCTTGGAGACTAGCTTGGATACGCAGTATTTT. Using reference TRBV5-1 and TRBJ2-3 for the parts outside the CDR3, the full variable domain is KAGVTQTPRYLIKTRGQQVTLSCSPISGHRSVSWYQQTPGQGLQFLFEYFSETQRNKGNFPGRFSGRQFSNSRSEMNVSTLELGDSALYLCASSLETSLDTQYFGPGTRLTVL.